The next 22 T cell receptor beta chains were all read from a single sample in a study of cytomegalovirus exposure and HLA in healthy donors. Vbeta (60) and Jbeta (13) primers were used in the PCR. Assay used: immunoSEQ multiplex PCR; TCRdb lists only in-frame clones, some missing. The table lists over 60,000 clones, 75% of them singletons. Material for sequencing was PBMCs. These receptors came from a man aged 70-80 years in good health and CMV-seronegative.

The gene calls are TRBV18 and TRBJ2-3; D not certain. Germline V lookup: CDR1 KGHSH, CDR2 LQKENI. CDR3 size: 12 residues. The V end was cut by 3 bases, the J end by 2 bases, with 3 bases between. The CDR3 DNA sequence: TGTGCCAGCTCACCTTACACAGATACGCAGTATTTT. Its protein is CASSPYTDTQYF.

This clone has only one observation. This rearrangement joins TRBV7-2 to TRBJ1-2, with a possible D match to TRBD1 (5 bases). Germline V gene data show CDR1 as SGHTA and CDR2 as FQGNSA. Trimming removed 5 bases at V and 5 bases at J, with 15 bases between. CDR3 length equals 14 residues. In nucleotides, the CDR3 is TGTGCCAGCAGCCTCCAGGGTGGGGGGTATGGCTACACCTTC. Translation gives CASSLQGGGYGYTF.

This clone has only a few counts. The CDR3 nucleotides read TGTGCCTGGAATTCACAACAGGGGACGGGTGAAAAACTGTTTTTT. This gives the protein CAWNSQQGTGEKLFF. The chain carries TRBV30 and TRBJ1-4; TRBD1 aligns across 7 bases. This CDR3 spans 15 amino acids. V lost 4 bases, J lost 7 bases, and 12 bases stayed unmatched. CDR1 and CDR2 (germline): GTSNPN, SVGIG (reference sequence). Filled out from reference TRBV30 and TRBJ1-4, the complete variable domain reads SQTIHQWPATLVQPVGSPLSLECTVEGTSNPNLYWYRQAAGRGLQLLFYSVGIGQISSEVPQNLSASRPQDRQFILSSKKLLLSDSGFYLCAWNSQQGTGEKLFFGSGTQLSVL.

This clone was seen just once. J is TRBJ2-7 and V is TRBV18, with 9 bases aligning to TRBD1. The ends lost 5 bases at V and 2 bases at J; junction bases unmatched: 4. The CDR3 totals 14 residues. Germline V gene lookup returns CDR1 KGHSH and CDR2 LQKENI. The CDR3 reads CASSTGTGTYEQYF. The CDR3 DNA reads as TGTGCCAGCTCAACCGGGACAGGGACCTACGAGCAGTACTTC.

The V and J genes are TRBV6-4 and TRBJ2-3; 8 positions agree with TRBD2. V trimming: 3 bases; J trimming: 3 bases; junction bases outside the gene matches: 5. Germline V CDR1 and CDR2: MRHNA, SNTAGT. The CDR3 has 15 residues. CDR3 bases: TGTGCCAGCAGTGAAGATGTAGCGGGAACAGATACGCAGTATTTT. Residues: CASSEDVAGTDTQYF.

This chain's CDR3 is CASSPGQGNEQYF. The DNA of the CDR3 is TGTGCCAGCAGCCCGGGACAGGGCAACGAGCAGTACTTC. The rearrangement links TRBV5-6 to TRBJ2-7; 9 bases line up with TRBD1. The CDR3 length is 13 residues. V shed 4 bases and J 5 bases; nucleotides not matched to a gene: 4. Germline V lookup: CDR1 SGHDT, CDR2 YYEEEE.

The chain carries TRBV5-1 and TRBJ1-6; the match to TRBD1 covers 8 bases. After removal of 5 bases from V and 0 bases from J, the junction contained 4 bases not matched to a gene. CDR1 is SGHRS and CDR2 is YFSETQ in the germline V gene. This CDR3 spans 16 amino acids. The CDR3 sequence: CASSRTGSSYNSPLHF. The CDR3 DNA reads TGCGCCAGCAGTAGGACAGGGAGCTCCTATAATTCACCCCTCCACTTT.

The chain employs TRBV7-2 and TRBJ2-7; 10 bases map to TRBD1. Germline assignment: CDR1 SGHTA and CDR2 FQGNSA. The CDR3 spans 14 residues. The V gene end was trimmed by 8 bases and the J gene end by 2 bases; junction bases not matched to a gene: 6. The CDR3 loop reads CASGGQGGPYEQYF. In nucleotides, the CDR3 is TGTGCCAGCGGTGGACAGGGGGGACCCTACGAGCAGTACTTC.

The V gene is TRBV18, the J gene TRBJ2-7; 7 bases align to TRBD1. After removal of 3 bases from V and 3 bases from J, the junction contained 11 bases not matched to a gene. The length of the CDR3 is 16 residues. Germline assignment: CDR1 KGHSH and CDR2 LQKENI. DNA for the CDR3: TGTGCCAGCTCACCGGGTCGGGGCGCAGGGGGCTACGAGCAGTACTTC. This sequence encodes CASSPGRGAGGYEQYF.

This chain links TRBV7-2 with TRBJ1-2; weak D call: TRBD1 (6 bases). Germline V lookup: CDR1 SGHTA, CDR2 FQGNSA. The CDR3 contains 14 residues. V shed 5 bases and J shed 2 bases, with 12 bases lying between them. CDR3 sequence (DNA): TGTGCCAGCAGCCCAAACAGGGAAAACTATGGCTACACCTTC. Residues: CASSPNRENYGYTF.

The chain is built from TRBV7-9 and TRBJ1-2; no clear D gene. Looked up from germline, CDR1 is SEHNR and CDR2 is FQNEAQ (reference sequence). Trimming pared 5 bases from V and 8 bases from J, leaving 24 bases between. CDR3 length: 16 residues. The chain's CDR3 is CASSPHGQPSPGGYTF. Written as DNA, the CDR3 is TGTGCCAGCAGCCCCCACGGGCAGCCTAGCCCAGGAGGCTACACCTTC.

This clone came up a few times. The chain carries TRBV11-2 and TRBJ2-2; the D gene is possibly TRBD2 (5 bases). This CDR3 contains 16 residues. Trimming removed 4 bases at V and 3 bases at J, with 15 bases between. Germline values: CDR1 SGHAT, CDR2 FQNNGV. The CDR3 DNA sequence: TGTGCCAGCAGCTCCTATCTCTTCGGGGACACCGGGGAGCTGTTTTTT. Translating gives CASSSYLFGDTGELFF.

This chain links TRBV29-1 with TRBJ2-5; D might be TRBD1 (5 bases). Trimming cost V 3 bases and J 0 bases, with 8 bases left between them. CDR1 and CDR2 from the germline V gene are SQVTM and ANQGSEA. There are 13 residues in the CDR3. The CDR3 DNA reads TGCAGCGTTGAGGGGCCAGACCAAGAGACCCAGTACTTC. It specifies CSVEGPDQETQYF. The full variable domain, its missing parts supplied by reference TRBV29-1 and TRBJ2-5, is SAVISQKPSRDICQRGTSLTIQCQVDSQVTMMFWYRQQPGQSLTLIATANQGSEATYESGFVIDKFPISRPNLTFSTLTVSNMSPEDSSIYLCSVEGPDQETQYFGPGTRLLVL.

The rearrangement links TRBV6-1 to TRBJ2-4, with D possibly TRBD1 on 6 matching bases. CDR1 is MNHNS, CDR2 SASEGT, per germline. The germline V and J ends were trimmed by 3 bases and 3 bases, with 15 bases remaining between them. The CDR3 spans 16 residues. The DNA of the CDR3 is TGTGCCAGCAGTGATCTAACCCGGGACAACAAAAACATTCAGTACTTC. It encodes CASSDLTRDNKNIQYF.

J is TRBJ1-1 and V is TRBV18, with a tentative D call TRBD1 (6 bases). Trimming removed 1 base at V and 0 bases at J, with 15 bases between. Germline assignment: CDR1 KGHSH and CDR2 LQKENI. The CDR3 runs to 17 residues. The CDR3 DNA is TGTGCCAGCTCACCACAACAGGGTACCTTGATGAACACTGAAGCTTTCTTT. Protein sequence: CASSPQQGTLMNTEAFF.

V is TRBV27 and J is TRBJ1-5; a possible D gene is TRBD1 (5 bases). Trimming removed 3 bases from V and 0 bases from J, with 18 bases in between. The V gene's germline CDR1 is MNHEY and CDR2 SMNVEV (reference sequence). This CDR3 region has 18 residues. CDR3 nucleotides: TGTGCCAGCAGTTTTGGGCGGACATCCTCAGGTAGCAATCAGCCCCAGCATTTT. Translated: CASSFGRTSSGSNQPQHF.

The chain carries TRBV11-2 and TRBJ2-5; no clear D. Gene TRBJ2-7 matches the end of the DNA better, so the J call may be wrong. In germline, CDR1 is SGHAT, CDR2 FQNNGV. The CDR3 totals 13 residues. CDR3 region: CASSLDGPYEQYF. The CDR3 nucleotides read TGTGCCAGCAGCTTAGATGGGCCCTACGAGCAGTACTTC.

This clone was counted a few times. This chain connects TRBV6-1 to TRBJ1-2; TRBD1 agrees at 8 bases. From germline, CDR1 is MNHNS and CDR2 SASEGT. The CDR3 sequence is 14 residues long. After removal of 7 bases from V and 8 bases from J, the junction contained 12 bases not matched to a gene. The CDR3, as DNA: TGTGCCAGCACCCCGTTGGCAGGGGGCAGAGGCTACACCTTC. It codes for CASTPLAGGRGYTF.

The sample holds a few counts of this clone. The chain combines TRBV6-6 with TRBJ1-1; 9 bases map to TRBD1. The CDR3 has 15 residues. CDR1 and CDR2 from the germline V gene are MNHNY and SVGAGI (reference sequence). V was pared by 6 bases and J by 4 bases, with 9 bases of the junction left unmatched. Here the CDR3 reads CASRRLQGAVTEAFF. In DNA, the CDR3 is TGTGCCAGCAGACGCCTACAGGGGGCTGTCACTGAAGCTTTCTTT.

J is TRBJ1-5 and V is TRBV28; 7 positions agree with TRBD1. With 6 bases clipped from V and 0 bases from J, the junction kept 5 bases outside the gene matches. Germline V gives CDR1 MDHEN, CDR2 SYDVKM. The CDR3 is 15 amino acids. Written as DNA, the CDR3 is TGTGCCAGCAGACCGGGACAGCTTAGCAATCAGCCCCAGCATTTT. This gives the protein CASRPGQLSNQPQHF.

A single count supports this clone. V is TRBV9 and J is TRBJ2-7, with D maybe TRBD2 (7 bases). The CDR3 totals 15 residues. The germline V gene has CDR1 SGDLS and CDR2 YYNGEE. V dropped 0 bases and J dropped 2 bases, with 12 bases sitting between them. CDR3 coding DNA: TGTGCCAGCAGCGTAGGGGGGGGCTTACCCTACGAGCAGTACTTC. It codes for CASSVGGGLPYEQYF.

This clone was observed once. CDR3 loop: CASSPVVAGGRGTGELFF. For the CDR3, the DNA is TGTGCCAGCAGCCCCGTGGTAGCGGGAGGTCGGGGGACCGGGGAGCTGTTTTTT. The rearrangement links TRBV5-4 to TRBJ2-2, with 10 bases lining up with TRBD2. With 4 bases clipped from V and 5 bases from J, the junction kept 14 bases outside the gene matches. Germline loops: CDR1 SGHNT, CDR2 YYREEE (reference sequence). The CDR3 is 18 residues long.